The 24 T cell receptor beta chains below were found in one sample sequenced in a study of OX40 agonist ivuxolimab in advanced cancers. Produced via immunoSEQ multiplex PCR; TCRdb's table is partial and in-frame only. The sample shows some 70,000 clones, about nine tenths of them seen only once. The material was CD4+ or CD8+ T cells sorted from blood, obtained in a trial of the OX40 agonist ivuxolimab. The source of these receptors is an adult with an advanced solid tumor such as melanoma, head and neck, liver or kidney cancer.

The chain carries TRBV4-3 and TRBJ1-4; tentatively, D is TRBD1 (5 bases). Germline V gene sequence: CDR1 LGHNA, CDR2 YSLEER. V was shortened by 0 bases and J by 4 bases, with 9 bases between the two germline ends. There are 15 residues in the CDR3. The CDR3 coding sequence is TGCGCCAGCAGCCAAGACCTTGGGGGTAATGAAAAACTGTTTTTT. It specifies CASSQDLGGNEKLFF.

The chain uses TRBV10-3 and TRBJ2-2, with D possibly TRBD1 on 6 matching bases. The length of the CDR3 is 16 residues. Germline CDR1 reads ENHRY; CDR2 reads SYGVKD. Deletions cut 6 bases from V and 0 bases from J, with 14 bases between. The DNA for the CDR3 is TGTGCCATCAGCAAACAGGGCAGCGCGAACACCGGGGAGCTGTTTTTT. Translated: CAISKQGSANTGELFF.

The CDR3 region has the DNA TGTGCCAGCAGGGAAGAGTCAGGGACCCTCTACGAGCAGTACTTC. Its translation: CASREESGTLYEQYF. The rearrangement uses TRBV7-9 and TRBJ2-7; D tentatively reads TRBD1 or TRBD2 (5 bases each). CDR3 size: 15 residues. The germline V gene has CDR1 SEHNR and CDR2 FQNEAQ (reference sequence). V was cut by 6 bases and J by 3 bases, with 18 bases left in between.

The chain links TRBV7-2 to TRBJ2-6; TRBD1 matches 7 bases. Germline assignment: CDR1 SGHTA and CDR2 FQGNSA. This CDR3 has 18 residues. J was trimmed by 0 bases and V by 4 bases; bases with no gene match: 9. The CDR3 here is CASSSRTGQLSGANVLTF. The CDR3 nucleotides are TGTGCCAGCAGCTCCCGCACGGGACAGCTCTCTGGGGCCAACGTCCTGACTTTC.

This clone turned up a few times. The V call is TRBV5-1, the J call TRBJ1-3; TRBD1 matches at 7 bases. Unmatched junction bases numbered 6, after V lost 5 bases and J lost 4 bases. The CDR3 extends over 14 amino acids. Germline-derived CDR1 and CDR2 are SGHRS and YFSETQ. DNA of the CDR3: TGCGCCAGCAGATTCACAGGGGCAGGAAACACCATATATTTT. Protein: CASRFTGAGNTIYF.

This chain links TRBV4-3 with TRBJ1-2; D unclear. Between the trimmed V and J ends, which lost 3 bases and 2 bases, there was a span of 13 bases. This CDR3 contains 15 residues. Germline lookup yields CDR1 LGHNA and CDR2 YSLEER. This chain's CDR3 is CASSQVAGENYGYTF. DNA for the CDR3: TGCGCCAGCAGCCAGGTGGCCGGGGAGAACTATGGCTACACCTTC.

This chain links TRBV7-3 with TRBJ2-2; 7 bases fit TRBD1. The germline CDR1 and CDR2 sequences are SGHTA and FQGTGA. The length of the CDR3 is 16 residues. Losses at the gene ends were 5 bases for V and 1 base for J; bases not matched to a gene: 7. CDR3 protein: CASSKVPGGNTGELFF. DNA of the CDR3: TGTGCCAGCAGCAAAGTACCAGGGGGGAACACCGGGGAGCTGTTTTTT.

The count of this clone is one. The gene calls are TRBV5-5 and TRBJ1-1; D unclear. Germline assignment: CDR1 SGHKS and CDR2 YYEKEE (reference sequence). This CDR3 is 13 amino acids long. The V end was cut by 3 bases, the J end by 3 bases, with 9 bases between. The CDR3 DNA is TGTGCCAGCAGCTATATTACGGACACTGAAGCTTTCTTT. Encoded protein: CASSYITDTEAFF.

In its sample, this clone was seen a few times. V gene TRBV7-8 combines with J gene TRBJ1-6; 10 nucleotides line up with TRBD1. The CDR3 covers 14 residues. CDR1 and CDR2 from the germline V gene are SGHVS and FQNEAQ. The V segment lost 5 bases and the J segment 7 bases; nucleotides outside the gene matches: 2. The CDR3 here is CASSRDRGNSPLHF. The DNA for the CDR3 is TGTGCCAGCAGCCGGGACAGGGGAAATTCACCCCTCCACTTT.

The CDR3: CSVAGANYGYTF. The DNA of the CDR3 is TGCAGCGTTGCAGGGGCTAACTATGGCTACACCTTC. The chain links TRBV29-1 to TRBJ1-2; D may be TRBD1 (6 bases). V was shortened by 4 bases and J by 0 bases, with 6 bases between the two germline ends. The CDR3 covers 12 residues. Germline V gene lookup returns CDR1 SQVTM and CDR2 ANQGSEA.

The chain combines TRBV29-1 with TRBJ2-3; 8 nucleotides agree with TRBD2. CDR1 is SQVTM, CDR2 ANQGSEA, per germline. Trimming cost V 3 bases and J 1 base; bases outside gene matches: 0. The CDR3 spans 13 residues. The CDR3 DNA reads TGCAGCGTTGATAGCGGGGGCACAGATACGCAGTATTTT. This sequence encodes CSVDSGGTDTQYF.

J is TRBJ2-6 and V is TRBV7-2; D remains unclear. The CDR3 covers 13 residues. In germline, CDR1 is SGHTA, CDR2 FQGNSA. Trimming removed 5 bases from V and 3 bases from J, with 5 bases in between. CDR3 coding DNA: TGTGCCAGCAGCGGGGTTGGGGCCAACGTCCTGACTTTC. It specifies CASSGVGANVLTF.

The gene calls are TRBV19 and TRBJ2-3; TRBD1 aligns across 8 bases. The CDR3 loop spans 14 amino acids. The junction had 11 bases not matched to a gene; V was cut back by 4 bases and J by 11 bases. Looked up from germline, CDR1 is LNHDA and CDR2 is SQIVND (reference sequence). CDR3 coding DNA: TGTGCCAGTAGTAGGGACAGGATGGATTCGGGGCAGTATTTT. It translates to CASSRDRMDSGQYF.

The V gene is TRBV19, the J gene TRBJ2-5; 9 bases fit TRBD1. CDR3 length: 15 amino acids. Germline assignment: CDR1 LNHDA and CDR2 SQIVND (reference sequence). Trimming took 5 bases from V and 2 from J; bases not matched to a gene: 6. The CDR3 here is CASSPGTGTQETQYF. The CDR3 DNA is TGTGCCAGTAGTCCCGGGACAGGGACGCAAGAGACCCAGTACTTC.

This clone has just a few counts. The CDR3 coding sequence is TGTGCCTGGAGCTTGACAGGGAACACTGAAGCTTTCTTT. It yields the protein CAWSLTGNTEAFF. The genes are TRBV30 and TRBJ1-1; D perhaps matches TRBD1 (6 bases). Germline CDR1 GTSNPN, CDR2 SVGIG (reference sequence). The V end was cut by 3 bases, the J end by 1 base, with 9 bases between. CDR3 size: 13 residues.

The rearrangement links TRBV19 to TRBJ2-5; 8 bases fit TRBD1. The last part of the DNA fits TRBJ2-7 better; the J call may be wrong. Looked up from germline, CDR1 is LNHDA and CDR2 is SQIVND (reference sequence). The CDR3 extends over 16 amino acids. The CDR3 loop reads CASKFSGQGTLYEQYF. Written as DNA, the CDR3 is TGTGCCAGTAAGTTCTCTGGACAGGGTACCCTCTACGAGCAGTACTTC.

The V call is TRBV15, the J call TRBJ1-2, with TRBD1 as a possible D gene (6 bases). The CDR3 runs to 13 residues. Trimming cost V 6 bases and J 1 base, with 9 bases left between them. Germline V gene data show CDR1 as LNHNV and CDR2 as YYDKDF (reference sequence). CDR3 sequence reads: CATRVDSNYGYTF. CDR3 nucleotide sequence: TGTGCCACCAGAGTGGACAGTAACTATGGCTACACCTTC.

This CDR3 is CASSAGGEEKLFF. CDR3 in DNA: TGTGCCAGCAGTGCCGGGGGCGAGGAAAAACTGTTTTTT. The chain carries TRBV6-1 and TRBJ1-4, with D possibly TRBD1 on 6 matching bases. There are 13 residues in the CDR3. V dropped 4 bases and J dropped 8 bases, with 11 bases sitting between them. Germline values: CDR1 MNHNS, CDR2 SASEGT.

The V call is TRBV18, the J call TRBJ1-2; TRBD1 matches 7 bases. CDR1 KGHSH and CDR2 LQKENI come from the germline V gene. CDR3 length equals 13 residues. J was trimmed by 3 bases and V by 2 bases; bases with no gene match: 0. The CDR3 nucleotides are TGTGCCAGCTCACCAACAGGGGACTATGGCTACACCTTC. Protein product: CASSPTGDYGYTF.

The V call is TRBV9, the J call TRBJ2-3; a possible D gene is TRBD1 (6 bases). This CDR3 region has 13 residues. V shed 6 bases and J shed 6 bases, with 14 bases lying between them. Germline CDR1 and CDR2: SGDLS and YYNGEE. This CDR3 reads CASMGHSGDTQYF. The CDR3, as DNA: TGTGCCAGCATGGGACACTCCGGGGATACGCAGTATTTT.

Within the sample, this clone is medium-sized. This chain uses TRBV11-2 with TRBJ1-6; TRBD1 matches 9 bases. CDR3 size: 15 residues. V lost 4 bases to trimming and J lost 7 bases; unmatched junction nucleotides: 5. Germline V gene lookup returns CDR1 SGHAT and CDR2 FQNNGV. CDR3 protein: CASSYRQGGNSPLHF. CDR3 in DNA: TGTGCCAGCAGCTACCGACAGGGGGGGAATTCACCCCTCCACTTT.

The chain has TRBV5-4 and TRBJ1-4; a possible D gene is TRBD1 (6 bases). The CDR3 loop spans 17 amino acids. Trimming left V 0 bases short and J 0 bases short, with 12 bases between. Germline V CDR1 and CDR2: SGHNT, YYREEE (reference sequence). CDR3 coding DNA: TGTGCCAGCAGCTTGGACAGGGCCTCCGCAACTAATGAAAAACTGTTTTTT. Amino acids: CASSLDRASATNEKLFF.

As regards this clone: A much larger clone lies a single base off, so this may be a read error. The chain combines TRBV7-2 with TRBJ1-1; D is unresolved. Germline CDR1 SGHTA, CDR2 FQGNSA. The V and J ends lost 2 bases and 0 bases respectively, with 4 bases between them. The CDR3 has 13 residues. This CDR3 is CASSLYMNTEAFF. CDR3 nucleotides: TGTGCCAGCAGCTTATATATGAACACTGAAGCTTTCTTT.

The chain couples TRBV14 to TRBJ2-7, with D unclear. The germline gives CDR1 SGHDN, CDR2 FVKESK. The length of the CDR3 is 12 residues. The V end was cut by 0 bases, the J end by 7 bases, with 7 bases between. CDR3 DNA sequence: TGTGCCAGCAGCCAAGATCGAGGAGAGCAGTACTTC. It specifies CASSQDRGEQYF.